This T cell receptor (beta chain) derives from a study of graft-versus-host responses after intestinal transplantation. Trimming took 5 bases from V and 2 from J, leaving 14 bases between them. CDR3 length equals 14 residues. Germline values: CDR1 SQVTM, CDR2 ANQGSEA. A remark on this clone: The antigen is unknown.

Assay used: immunoSEQ multiplex PCR; TCRdb lists only in-frame clones, some missing. The sample yields more than 80,000 clones, 85% to 90% seen once. General study points: Graft-donor T cell macrochimerism coincided with high graft-versus-host to host-versus-graft clonal ratios in allografts. Early HvG declines after transplant were associated with peak circulating GvH clone levels.

The TCR originated in a human donor who received an intestinal transplant. The sequencing here drew on unstimulated CD4+ T cells sorted from spleen or lymph node cells, taken before intestinal transplant. V and J are TRBV29-1 and TRBJ2-3, with D possibly matching TRBD2 (6 bases). In nucleotides, the CDR3 is TGCAGCGTTTATCCGGGACTGCACACAGATACGCAGTATTTT. Residues: CSVYPGLHTDTQYF.